The entry that follows covers one T cell receptor beta chain sequence. What it binds is unknown. This sample is part of a study of T cells in localized non-small cell lung cancer. Study-wide results and caveats: Uninvolved nearby lung showed the greatest T cell clonality, exceeding that found in tumor. Owing to sequencing of a solitary tumor region, heterogeneity cannot be discounted. Those with higher blood T cell density had longer overall survival. Adjacent lung had a median approximately 57 of the 100 largest tumor clones.

Germline V gene data show CDR1 as SEHNR and CDR2 as FQNEAQ (reference sequence). V shed 1 base and J shed 8 bases, with 15 bases lying between them. This CDR3 comprises 15 residues. Libraries were prepared by immunoSEQ multiplex PCR; TCRdb keeps only in-frame clonotypes and omits some of them. The sample lists tens of thousands of clones; roughly 84% were seen once. The TCR was taken from a female donor older than 55 with stage I lung adenocarcinoma. This rearrangement joins TRBV7-9 to TRBJ2-1; TRBD2 might be the D (5 bases). This specimen consisted of peripheral blood, obtained before any cancer treatment. CDR3 region: CASSLVVRTSDEQFF. Here the CDR3 DNA reads TGTGCCAGCAGCTTAGTGGTTCGTACTAGTGATGAGCAGTTCTTC.